This T cell receptor beta chain was captured by sequencing in a study of lung T cells in sarcoidosis with Löfgren's syndrome. For the study at large: In sarcoidosis, CD4+ T cells accumulate in bronchoalveolar lavage fluid.

This CDR3 comprises 16 residues. The germline V gene encodes CDR1 MNHNS and CDR2 SASEGT. V dropped 8 bases and J dropped 1; count of bases not matched to a gene: 9. General study points: TRAV12-1 preferentially paired with TRBV2, with homologous CDR3s. Multiple Löfgren's syndrome patients reportedly shared TRAV12-1 and TRBV2 CDR3 motifs.

This clonotype was seen ten or more times. The target antigen is unknown. Using its own MiXCR run on the reads, TCRdb lists one record per CDR3 protein. The table lists 55,000 to 80,000 distinct CDR3 sequences, less than 25% of them singletons. This receptor was taken from a human donor with sarcoidosis (Löfgren's syndrome or another form), or a control subject (not recorded which). The chain combines TRBV6-1 with TRBJ2-1, with TRBD2 identical over 9 bases. The specimen sequenced was CD4+ T cells from PBMCs. The CDR3 reads CASFDAGGRSYNEQFF. CDR3 coding DNA: TGTGCCAGCTTCGATGCGGGGGGGCGATCCTACAATGAGCAGTTCTTC.